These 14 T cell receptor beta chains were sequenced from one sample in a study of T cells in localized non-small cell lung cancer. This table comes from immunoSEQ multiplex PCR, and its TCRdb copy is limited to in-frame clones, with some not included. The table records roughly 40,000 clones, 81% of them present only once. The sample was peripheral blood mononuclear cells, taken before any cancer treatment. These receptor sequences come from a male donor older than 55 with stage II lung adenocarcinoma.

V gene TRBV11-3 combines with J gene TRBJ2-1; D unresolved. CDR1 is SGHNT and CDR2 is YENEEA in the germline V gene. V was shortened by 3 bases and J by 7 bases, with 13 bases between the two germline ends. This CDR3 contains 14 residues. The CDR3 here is CASSFLPQANEQFF. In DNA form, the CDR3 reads TGTGCCAGCAGCTTCCTCCCCCAAGCTAATGAGCAGTTCTTC.

This chain's CDR3 is CASSGSTGIEQYF. In DNA form, the CDR3 reads TGTGCCAGCAGCGGATCGACAGGTATCGAGCAGTACTTC. The chain links TRBV9 to TRBJ2-7; D is perhaps TRBD1 (6 bases). The CDR3 covers 13 residues. Germline V lookup: CDR1 SGDLS, CDR2 YYNGEE. The V end was cut by 3 bases, the J end by 6 bases, with 13 bases between.

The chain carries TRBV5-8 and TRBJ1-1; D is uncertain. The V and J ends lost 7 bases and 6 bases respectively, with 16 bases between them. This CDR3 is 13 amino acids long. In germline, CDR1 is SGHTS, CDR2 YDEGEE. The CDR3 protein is CASVRDQRAEAFF. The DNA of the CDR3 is TGTGCCAGCGTTCGGGATCAGCGGGCTGAAGCTTTCTTT.

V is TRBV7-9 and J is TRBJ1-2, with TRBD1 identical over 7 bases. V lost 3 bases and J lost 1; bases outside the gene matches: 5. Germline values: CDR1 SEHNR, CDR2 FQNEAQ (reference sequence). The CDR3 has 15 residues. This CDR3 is CASSFSTGSNYGYTF. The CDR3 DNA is TGTGCCAGCAGCTTCTCGACAGGGAGTAACTATGGCTACACCTTC.

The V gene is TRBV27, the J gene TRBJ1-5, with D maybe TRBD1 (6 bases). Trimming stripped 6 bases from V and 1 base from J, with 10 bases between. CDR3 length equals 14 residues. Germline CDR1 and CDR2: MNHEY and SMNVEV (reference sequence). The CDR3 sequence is CASSHRASNQPQHF. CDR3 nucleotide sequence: TGTGCCAGCAGCCACAGGGCGAGCAATCAGCCCCAGCATTTT.

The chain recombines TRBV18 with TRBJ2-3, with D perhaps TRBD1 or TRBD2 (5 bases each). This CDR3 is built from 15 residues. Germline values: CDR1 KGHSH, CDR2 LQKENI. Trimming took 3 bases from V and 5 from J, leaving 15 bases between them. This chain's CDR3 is CASSPSEGAGDTQYF. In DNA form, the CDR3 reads TGTGCCAGCTCACCTTCCGAAGGGGCGGGAGATACGCAGTATTTT.

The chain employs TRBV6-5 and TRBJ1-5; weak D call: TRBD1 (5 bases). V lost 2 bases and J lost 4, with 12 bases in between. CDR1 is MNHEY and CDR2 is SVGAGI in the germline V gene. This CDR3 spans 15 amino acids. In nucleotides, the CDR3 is TGTGCCAGCAGTTACGTTGCGGGGGAGAATCAGCCCCAGCATTTT. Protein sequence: CASSYVAGENQPQHF.

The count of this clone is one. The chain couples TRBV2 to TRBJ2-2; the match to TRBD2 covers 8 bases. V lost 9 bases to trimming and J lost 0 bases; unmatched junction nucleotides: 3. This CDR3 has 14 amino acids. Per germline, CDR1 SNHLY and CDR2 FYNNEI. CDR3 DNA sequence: TGTGCCAGTCGGGAGGGAACGAACACCGGGGAGCTGTTTTTT. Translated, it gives CASREGTNTGELFF. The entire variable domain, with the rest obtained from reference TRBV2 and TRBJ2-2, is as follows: EPEVTQTPSHQVTQMGQEVILRCVPISNHLYFYWYRQILGQKVEFLVSFYNNEISEKSEIFDDQFSVERPDGSNFTLKIRSTKLEDSAMYFCASREGTNTGELFFGEGSRLTVL.

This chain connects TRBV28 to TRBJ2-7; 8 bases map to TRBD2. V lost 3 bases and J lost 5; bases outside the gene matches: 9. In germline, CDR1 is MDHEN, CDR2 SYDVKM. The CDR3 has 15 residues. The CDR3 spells CASSFWRLASNEQYF. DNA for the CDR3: TGTGCCAGCAGTTTCTGGCGACTAGCGTCCAACGAGCAGTACTTC.

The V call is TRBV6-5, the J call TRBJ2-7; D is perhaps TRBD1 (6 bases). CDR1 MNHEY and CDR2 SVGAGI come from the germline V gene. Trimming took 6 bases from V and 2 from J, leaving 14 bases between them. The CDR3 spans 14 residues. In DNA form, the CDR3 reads TGTGCCAGCAGGGGCCAGGGGTCGACCTACGAGCAGTACTTC. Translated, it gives CASRGQGSTYEQYF.

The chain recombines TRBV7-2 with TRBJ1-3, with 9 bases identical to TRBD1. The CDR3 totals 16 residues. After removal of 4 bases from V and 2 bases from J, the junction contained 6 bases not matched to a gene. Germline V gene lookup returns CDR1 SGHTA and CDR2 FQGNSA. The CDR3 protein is CASSSGQGPTGNTIYF. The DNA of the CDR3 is TGTGCCAGCAGCTCGGGACAGGGCCCGACTGGAAACACCATATATTTT.

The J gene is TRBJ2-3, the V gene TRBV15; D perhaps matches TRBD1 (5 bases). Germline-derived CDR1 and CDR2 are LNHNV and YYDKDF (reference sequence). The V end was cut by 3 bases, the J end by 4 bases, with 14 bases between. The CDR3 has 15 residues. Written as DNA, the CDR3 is TGTGCCACCAGCAGGGCTAGGGGCATCGCAGATACGCAGTATTTT. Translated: CATSRARGIADTQYF.

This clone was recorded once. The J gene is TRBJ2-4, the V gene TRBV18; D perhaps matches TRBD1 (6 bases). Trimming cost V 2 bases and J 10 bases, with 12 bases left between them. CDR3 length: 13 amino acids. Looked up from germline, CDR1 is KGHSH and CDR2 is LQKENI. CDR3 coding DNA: TGTGCCAGCTCACCATACGCAGGGGAGATTCAGTACTTC. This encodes CASSPYAGEIQYF.

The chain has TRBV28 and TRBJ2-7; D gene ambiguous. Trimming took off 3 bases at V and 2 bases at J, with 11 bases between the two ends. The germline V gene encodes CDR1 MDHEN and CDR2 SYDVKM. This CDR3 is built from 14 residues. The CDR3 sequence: CASSFPDGTYEQYF. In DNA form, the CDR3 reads TGTGCCAGCAGTTTCCCTGACGGAACCTACGAGCAGTACTTC.